The rows below give T cell receptor beta chains drawn from one sample of a study of blood T cell repertoires in COVID-19. The data were produced by immunoSEQ multiplex PCR, yet TCRdb's version contains in-frame clones alone and is incomplete. The table shows fewer than 150,000 clones, with 60% to 85% occurring only once. Sequencing used peripheral blood. These TCRs come from an elderly man with acute or convalescent COVID-19. The CDR3 runs from the conserved cysteine through the conserved F or W.

>TRBJ2-5|TRBV7-9
CASSLAPVQETQYF
>TRBJ1-5|TRBV28
CASSLPRSYYSNQPQHF
>TRBJ1-6|TRBV19
CASSNYRSSYNSPLHF
>TRBJ1-6|TRBV19
CASSPSRSSPLHF
>TRBJ2-7|TRBV7-2
CASSRSGGNTYEQYF
>TRBJ2-7|TRBV5-4
CASSLEGEQYF
>TRBJ1-1|TRBV7-8
CASSSYQLQGEAFF
>TRBJ2-5|TRBV5-4
CASSQDGQKQETQYF
>TRBJ2-6|TRBV3-1/TRBV3-2
CASSRGTGAPPGANVLTF
>TRBJ2-7|TRBV5-6
CASSLTWGEEQYF
>TRBJ2-3|TRBV29-1
CSVLPGLANTDTQYF
>TRBJ2-3|TRBV13
CASSFLKRGADTDTQYF
>TRBJ2-3|TRBV30
CAWKTVPGLAGVSTDTQYF
>TRBJ1-4|TRBV5-1
CASSQNRGTNEKLFF
>TRBJ2-1|TRBV5-4
CASSQSGGHATYNEQFF
>TRBJ1-4|TRBV11-3
CASRLPNEKLFF
>TRBJ2-7|TRBV2
CASIRSPPRDEQYF
>TRBJ1-1|TRBV30
CAWTLGSLTRRNTEAFF